This TCR beta chain was identified during a study of blood T cell repertoires in COVID-19. The overall study: Acute-phase and convalescent COVID-19 samples originated in the United States, Italy and Spain. T cells, B-cell-depleted T cells, or PBMCs provided the cDNA or gDNA that served as material.

As handled by the study authors: It was from reference gene primer amplification that nucleated cell counts were estimated. Here immunoSEQ multiplex PCR was the method, and the copy in TCRdb shows in-frame clones only, minus some. V, J and clone size were drawn from that table, and D and trimming were deduced from the DNA. Counted here are about 150,000 clones, 80% occurring once; the ten biggest clones make up roughly 13%. The germline V gene encodes CDR1 SGHRS and CDR2 YFSETQ. The CDR3 is 14 residues long. The V segment lost 4 bases and the J segment 2 bases; nucleotides outside the gene matches: 5.

The V call is TRBV5-1, the J call TRBJ1-1; 7 positions match TRBD1. The source is a man aged 60-69 years with active or convalescent COVID-19. Sequencing used peripheral blood. The CDR3: CASSTGQPNTEAFF. The DNA for the CDR3 is TGCGCCAGCAGCACGGGACAGCCAAACACTGAAGCTTTCTTT.